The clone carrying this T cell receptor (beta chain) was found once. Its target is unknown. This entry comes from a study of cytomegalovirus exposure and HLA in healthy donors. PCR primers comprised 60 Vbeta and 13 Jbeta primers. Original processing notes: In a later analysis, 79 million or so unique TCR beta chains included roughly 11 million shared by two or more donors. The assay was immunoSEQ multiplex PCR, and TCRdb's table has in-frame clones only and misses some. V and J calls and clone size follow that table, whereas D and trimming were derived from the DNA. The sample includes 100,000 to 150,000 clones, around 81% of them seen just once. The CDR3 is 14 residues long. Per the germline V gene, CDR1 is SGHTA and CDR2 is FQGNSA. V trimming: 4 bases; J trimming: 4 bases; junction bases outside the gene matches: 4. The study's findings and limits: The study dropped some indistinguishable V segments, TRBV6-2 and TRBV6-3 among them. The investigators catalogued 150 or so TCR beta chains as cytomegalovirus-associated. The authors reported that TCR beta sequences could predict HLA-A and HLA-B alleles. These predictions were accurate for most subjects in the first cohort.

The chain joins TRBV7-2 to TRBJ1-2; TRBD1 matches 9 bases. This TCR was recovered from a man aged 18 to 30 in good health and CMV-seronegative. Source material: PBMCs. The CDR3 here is CASSYMGQGYGYTF. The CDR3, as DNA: TGTGCCAGCAGCTATATGGGACAGGGCTATGGCTACACCTTC.